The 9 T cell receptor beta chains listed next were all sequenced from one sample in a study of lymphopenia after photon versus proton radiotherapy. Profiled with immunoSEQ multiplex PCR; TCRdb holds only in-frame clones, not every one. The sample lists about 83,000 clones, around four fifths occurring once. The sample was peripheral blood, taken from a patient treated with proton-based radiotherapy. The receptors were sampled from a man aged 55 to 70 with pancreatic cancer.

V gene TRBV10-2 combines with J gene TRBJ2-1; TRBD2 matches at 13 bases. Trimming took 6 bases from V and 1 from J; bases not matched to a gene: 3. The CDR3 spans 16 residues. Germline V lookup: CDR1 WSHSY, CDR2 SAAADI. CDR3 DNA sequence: TGCGCCAGCAGCAGGACTAGCGGGGGATCCTACAATGAGCAGTTCTTC. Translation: CASSRTSGGSYNEQFF.

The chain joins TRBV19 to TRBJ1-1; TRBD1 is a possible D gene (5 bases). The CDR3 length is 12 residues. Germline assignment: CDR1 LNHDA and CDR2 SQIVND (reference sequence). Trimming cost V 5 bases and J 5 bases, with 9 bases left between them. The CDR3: CASSYGHTEAFF. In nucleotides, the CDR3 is TGTGCCAGTAGTTACGGACATACTGAAGCTTTCTTT.

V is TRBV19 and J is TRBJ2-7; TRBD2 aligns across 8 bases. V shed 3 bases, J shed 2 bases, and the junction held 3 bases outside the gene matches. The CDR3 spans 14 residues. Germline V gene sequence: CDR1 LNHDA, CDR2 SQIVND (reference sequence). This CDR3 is CASSINGRAYEQYF. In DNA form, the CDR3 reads TGTGCCAGTAGTATTAACGGGAGGGCCTACGAGCAGTACTTC. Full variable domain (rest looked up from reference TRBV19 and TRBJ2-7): DGGITQSPKYLFRKEGQNVTLSCEQNLNHDAMYWYRQDPGQGLRLIYYSQIVNDFQKGDIAEGYSVSREKKESFPLTVTSAQKNPTAFYLCASSINGRAYEQYFGPGTRLTVT.

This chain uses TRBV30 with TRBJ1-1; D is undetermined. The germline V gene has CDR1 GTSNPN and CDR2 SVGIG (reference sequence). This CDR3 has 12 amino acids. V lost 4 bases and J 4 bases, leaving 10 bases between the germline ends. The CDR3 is CAWTPGLTEAFF. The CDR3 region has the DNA TGTGCCTGGACTCCTGGTCTCACTGAAGCTTTCTTT.

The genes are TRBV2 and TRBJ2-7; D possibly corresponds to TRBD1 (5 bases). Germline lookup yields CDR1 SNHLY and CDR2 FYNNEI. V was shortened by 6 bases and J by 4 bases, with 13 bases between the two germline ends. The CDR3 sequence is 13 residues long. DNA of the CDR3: TGTGCCAGCAGCCGACAGTTGAAGTACGAGCAGTACTTC. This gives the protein CASSRQLKYEQYF.

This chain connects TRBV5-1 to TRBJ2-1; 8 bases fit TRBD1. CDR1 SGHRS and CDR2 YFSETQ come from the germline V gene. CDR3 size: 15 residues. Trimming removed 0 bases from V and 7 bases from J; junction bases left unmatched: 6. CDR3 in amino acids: CASSLGAGGVNEQFF. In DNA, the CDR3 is TGCGCCAGCAGCTTGGGGGCAGGGGGCGTGAATGAGCAGTTCTTC. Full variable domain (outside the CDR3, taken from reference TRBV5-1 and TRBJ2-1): KAGVTQTPRYLIKTRGQQVTLSCSPISGHRSVSWYQQTPGQGLQFLFEYFSETQRNKGNFPGRFSGRQFSNSRSEMNVSTLELGDSALYLCASSLGAGGVNEQFFGPGTRLTVL.

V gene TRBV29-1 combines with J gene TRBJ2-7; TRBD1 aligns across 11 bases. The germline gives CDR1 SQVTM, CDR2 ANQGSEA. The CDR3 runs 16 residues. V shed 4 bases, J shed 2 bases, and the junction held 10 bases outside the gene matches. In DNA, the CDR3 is TGCAGCGTTGTCGGGGGACAGGGGGTCGTTGCCTACGAGCAGTACTTC. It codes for CSVVGGQGVVAYEQYF.

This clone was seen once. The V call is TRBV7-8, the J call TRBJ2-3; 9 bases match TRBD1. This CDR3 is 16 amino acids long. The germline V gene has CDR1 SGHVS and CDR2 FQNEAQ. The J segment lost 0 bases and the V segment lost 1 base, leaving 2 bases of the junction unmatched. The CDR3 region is CASSLGTGASTDTQYF. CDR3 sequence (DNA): TGTGCCAGCAGCTTAGGGACAGGGGCAAGCACAGATACGCAGTATTTT.

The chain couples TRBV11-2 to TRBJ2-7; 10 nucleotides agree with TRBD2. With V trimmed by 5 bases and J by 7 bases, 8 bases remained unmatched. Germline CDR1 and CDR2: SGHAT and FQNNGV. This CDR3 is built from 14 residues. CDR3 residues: CASSQTSGLGEQYF. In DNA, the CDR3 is TGTGCCAGCAGCCAGACTAGCGGGTTAGGAGAGCAGTACTTC.